These 21 T cell receptor beta chains were sequenced from one sample in a study of blood T cell repertoires in COVID-19. The method was immunoSEQ multiplex PCR; TCRdb's version includes in-frame clones alone and lacks a portion of them. The sample includes around 250,000 clones, roughly four fifths of them seen just once. Specimen: peripheral blood. Receptors originate from a man aged 45 to 65 with active or convalescent COVID-19.

The chain uses TRBV27 and TRBJ1-1; the D is unclear. With 3 bases removed from V and 0 bases from J, the gap between germline ends came to 14 bases. Germline V gives CDR1 MNHEY, CDR2 SMNVEV (reference sequence). This CDR3 comprises 16 residues. Written as DNA, the CDR3 is TGTGCCAGCAGTTTGGCTGAGGTAGGCATGAACACTGAAGCTTTCTTT. Its translation: CASSLAEVGMNTEAFF.

V is TRBV4-1 and J is TRBJ1-1; D not certain. CDR3 length: 13 amino acids. CDR1 is MGHRA and CDR2 is YSYEKL in the germline V gene. The ends were cut back, 6 bases at V and 5 bases at J, with 13 bases in the middle. CDR3 amino acids: CASSQLGGTEAFF. In DNA form, the CDR3 reads TGCGCCAGCAGTCAGTTAGGCGGGACTGAAGCTTTCTTT.

J is TRBJ2-3 and V is TRBV11-1; TRBD2 aligns across 9 bases. The V and J ends lost 5 bases and 0 bases, in that order; junction bases with no gene match: 3. The germline CDR1 and CDR2 sequences are SGHAT and FQDESV (reference sequence). This CDR3 is built from 15 residues. CDR3 sequence (DNA): TGTGCCAGCAGCCAGACTAGCGGCAGCACAGATACGCAGTATTTT. Its protein is CASSQTSGSTDTQYF. Combining the CDR3 with reference TRBV11-1 and TRBJ2-3 gives the whole variable domain EAEVAQSPRYKITEKSQAVAFWCDPISGHATLYWYRQILGQGPELLVQFQDESVVDDSQLPKDRFSAERLKGVDSTLKIQPAELGDSAMYLCASSQTSGSTDTQYFGPGTRLTVL.

The rearrangement uses TRBV6-5 and TRBJ1-4; D is perhaps TRBD1 (6 bases). V gave up 6 bases and J gave up 1 base, with 12 bases separating them. The germline V gene encodes CDR1 MNHEY and CDR2 SVGAGI. The CDR3 totals 15 residues. The CDR3 sequence is CASRVRDITNEKLFF. CDR3 coding DNA: TGTGCCAGCAGGGTCCGGGACATAACTAATGAAAAACTGTTTTTT.

This chain joins TRBV3-1 (or the pseudogene TRBV3-2) and TRBJ1-1; 7 bases are a match to TRBD1. With V trimmed by 1 base and J by 6 bases, 2 bases remained unmatched. The CDR3 length is 13 residues. Germline assignment: CDR1 LGHDT and CDR2 YNNKEL (reference sequence). The CDR3 is CASSQVTGAEAFF. The CDR3 bases are TGTGCCAGCAGCCAAGTAACAGGGGCTGAAGCTTTCTTT.

The rearrangement uses TRBV12-3 or TRBV12-4 and TRBJ1-1, with D tentatively TRBD1 (6 bases). The CDR3 is made up of 12 amino acids. Trimming cost V 5 bases and J 11 bases, with 15 bases left between them. CDR3 protein: CASSPHRVGAFF. As DNA, the CDR3 is TGTGCCAGCAGTCCTCACAGGGTAGGGGCTTTCTTT.

The chain recombines TRBV15 with TRBJ1-4; TRBD1 is a possible D gene (5 bases). This CDR3 has 14 amino acids. The germline V gene has CDR1 LNHNV and CDR2 YYDKDF (reference sequence). Between the trimmed V and J ends, which lost 5 bases and 8 bases, there was a span of 15 bases. CDR3 amino acids: CATSLGFRGEKLFF. The CDR3 DNA reads as TGTGCCACCAGCCTGGGATTCCGGGGGGAAAAACTGTTTTTT.

The chain has TRBV29-1 and TRBJ2-7, with D possibly being TRBD1 (6 bases). With 2 bases removed from V and 6 bases from J, the gap between germline ends came to 14 bases. The germline gives CDR1 SQVTM, CDR2 ANQGSEA. The CDR3 length is 13 residues. CDR3 in DNA: TGCAGCGTTGAACGGCAGGGGACGGGCGAGCAGTACTTC. Protein product: CSVERQGTGEQYF.

The V gene is TRBV19, the J gene TRBJ2-2; possibly TRBD1 for D (5 bases). Trimming shortened V by 3 bases and J by 0 bases, and 5 bases separated the two germline ends. The CDR3 has 14 amino acids. CDR1 is LNHDA and CDR2 is SQIVND in the germline V gene (reference sequence). CDR3 sequence (DNA): TGTGCCAGTAGTATGGACACGAACACCGGGGAGCTGTTTTTT. It specifies CASSMDTNTGELFF.

The chain is built from TRBV5-1 and TRBJ2-1, with D possibly TRBD2 on 7 matching bases. Trimming took 1 base from V and 2 from J, leaving 10 bases between them. Per the germline V gene, CDR1 is SGHRS and CDR2 is YFSETQ. The CDR3 is 15 amino acids. CDR3 DNA: TGCGCCAGCAGCTTGTCGGGGGGCCCCTACAATGAGCAGTTCTTC. This translates into CASSLSGGPYNEQFF.

This clone appeared a few times. The chain links TRBV6-5 to TRBJ2-7, with 7 bases matching TRBD1. Germline V lookup: CDR1 MNHEY, CDR2 SVGAGI. Germline trimming cut 2 bases from V and 2 bases from J; bases unmatched to any gene: 3. CDR3 length equals 14 residues. CDR3 coding DNA: TGTGCCAGCAGTTACAGGGGGCAGACCTACGAGCAGTACTTC. Its protein product is CASSYRGQTYEQYF.

The genes are TRBV2 and TRBJ2-7, with D possibly TRBD1 on 5 matching bases. V gave up 2 bases and J gave up 11 bases, with 10 bases separating them. Per the germline V gene, CDR1 is SNHLY and CDR2 is FYNNEI. The CDR3 sequence is 11 residues long. The CDR3 loop reads CASSESGLKYF. The DNA of the CDR3 is TGTGCCAGCAGTGAATCAGGGCTTAAGTACTTC.

The chain links TRBV6-5 to TRBJ2-2, with a weak D call TRBD1 (6 bases). The CDR3 has 15 residues. Germline CDR1 and CDR2: MNHEY and SVGAGI. Trimming removed 6 bases at V and 5 bases at J, with 16 bases between. CDR3 DNA sequence: TGTGCCAGCAGCTGGTTGGACAGAGGAACCGGGGAGCTGTTTTTT. Translation: CASSWLDRGTGELFF.

In its sample, this clone was seen once. The chain joins TRBV30 to TRBJ2-5; either TRBD1 or TRBD2 may fit D (6 bases each). V lost 5 bases to trimming and J lost 9 bases, with 10 bases between them. CDR3 length: 10 amino acids. The germline gives CDR1 GTSNPN, CDR2 SVGIG (reference sequence). The DNA of the CDR3 is TGTGCCTGGGGGGGGCAGGCCCAGTACTTC. Its protein product is CAWGGQAQYF.

The gene calls are TRBV4-1 and TRBJ1-5, with 10 bases matching TRBD1. The germline CDR1 and CDR2 sequences are MGHRA and YSYEKL. The V gene end was trimmed by 1 base and the J gene end by 3 bases; junction bases not matched to a gene: 3. The CDR3 spans 16 residues. This CDR3 reads CASSQAGTGVNQPQHF. Here the CDR3 DNA reads TGCGCCAGCAGCCAAGCCGGGACAGGGGTCAATCAGCCCCAGCATTTT.

This chain connects TRBV28 to TRBJ2-7; 9 positions agree with TRBD2. CDR1 MDHEN and CDR2 SYDVKM come from the germline V gene. V trimming: 4 bases; J trimming: 3 bases; junction bases outside the gene matches: 4. This CDR3 is built from 14 residues. CDR3 nucleotide sequence: TGTGCCAGCAGTTCGGGACTAGCTTACTACGAGCAGTACTTC. The encoded protein is CASSSGLAYYEQYF.

The gene calls are TRBV30 and TRBJ1-6; D unclear. V shed 0 bases and J shed 8 bases, with 8 bases lying between them. This CDR3 has 13 amino acids. Per the germline V gene, CDR1 is GTSNPN and CDR2 is SVGIG (reference sequence). CDR3 in amino acids: CAWSVGRDSPLHF. The CDR3 bases are TGTGCCTGGAGTGTAGGGAGGGATTCACCCCTCCACTTT.

The gene calls are TRBV19 and TRBJ1-2; D is unresolved. Trimming took off 5 bases at V and 4 bases at J, with 11 bases between the two ends. The CDR3 sequence is 13 residues long. The V gene's germline CDR1 is LNHDA and CDR2 SQIVND (reference sequence). The CDR3 nucleotides read TGTGCCAGTAGTCTTTCGGGGATCTATGGCTACACCTTC. Protein sequence: CASSLSGIYGYTF.

V is TRBV30 and J is TRBJ1-6, with TRBD1 identical over 9 bases. J was trimmed by 10 bases and V by 8 bases; bases with no gene match: 9. Germline CDR1 and CDR2: GTSNPN and SVGIG (reference sequence). This CDR3 has 13 residues. The CDR3 DNA is TGTGCCCGTACAGGGGGCGCGGGGTCACCCCTCCACTTT. Amino acids: CARTGGAGSPLHF.

This rearrangement joins TRBV11-2 to TRBJ1-2; a weak D match, TRBD1 (6 bases). V was clipped by 1 base and J by 4 bases, with 22 bases between them. Germline assignment: CDR1 SGHAT and CDR2 FQNNGV. CDR3 length: 18 residues. The CDR3 nucleotides read TGTGCCAGCAGCTTAGTTCGTCGAGTTGGACAGAGGCGCTATGGCTACACCTTC. Translation: CASSLVRRVGQRRYGYTF.

V gene TRBV14 combines with J gene TRBJ1-1; D not resolved. Germline V CDR1 and CDR2: SGHDN, FVKESK. This CDR3 contains 14 residues. Trimming stripped 4 bases from V and 5 bases from J, with 14 bases between. The CDR3 region is CASSPPLRETEAFF. CDR3 DNA: TGTGCCAGCAGCCCCCCTTTGAGGGAAACTGAAGCTTTCTTT. Drawing the rest from reference TRBV14 and TRBJ1-1, the complete variable domain is EAGVTQFPSHSVIEKGQTVTLRCDPISGHDNLYWYRRVMGKEIKFLLHFVKESKQDESGMPNNRFLAERTGGTYSTLKVQPAELEDSGVYFCASSPPLRETEAFFGQGTRLTVV.